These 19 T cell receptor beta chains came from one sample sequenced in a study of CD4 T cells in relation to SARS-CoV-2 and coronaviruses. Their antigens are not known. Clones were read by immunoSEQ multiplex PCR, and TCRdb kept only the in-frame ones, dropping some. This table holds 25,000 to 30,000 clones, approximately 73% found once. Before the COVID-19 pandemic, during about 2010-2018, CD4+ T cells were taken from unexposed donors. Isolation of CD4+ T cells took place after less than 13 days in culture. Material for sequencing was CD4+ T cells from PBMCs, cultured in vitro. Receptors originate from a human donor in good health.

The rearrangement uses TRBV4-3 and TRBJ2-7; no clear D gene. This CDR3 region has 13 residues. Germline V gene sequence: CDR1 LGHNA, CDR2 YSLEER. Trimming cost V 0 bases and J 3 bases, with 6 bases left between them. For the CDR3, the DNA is TGCGCCAGCAGCCAAGATAGACGCTACGAGCAGTACTTC. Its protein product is CASSQDRRYEQYF.

The CDR3 sequence is CSGSQGQGIYEQFF. In DNA form, the CDR3 reads TGCAGCGGAAGTCAGGGACAGGGGATATATGAGCAGTTCTTC. This rearrangement joins TRBV29-1 to TRBJ2-1, with 10 bases lining up with TRBD1. The junction had 11 bases not matched to a gene; V was cut back by 7 bases and J by 8 bases. The CDR3 extends over 14 amino acids. Germline CDR1 SQVTM, CDR2 ANQGSEA.

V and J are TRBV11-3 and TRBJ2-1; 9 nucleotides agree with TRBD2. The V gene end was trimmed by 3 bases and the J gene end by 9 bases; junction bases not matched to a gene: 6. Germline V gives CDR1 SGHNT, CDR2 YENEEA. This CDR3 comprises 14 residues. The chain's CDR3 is CASSFLAGAGEQFF. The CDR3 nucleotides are TGTGCCAGCAGCTTCTTAGCGGGAGCCGGTGAGCAGTTCTTC.

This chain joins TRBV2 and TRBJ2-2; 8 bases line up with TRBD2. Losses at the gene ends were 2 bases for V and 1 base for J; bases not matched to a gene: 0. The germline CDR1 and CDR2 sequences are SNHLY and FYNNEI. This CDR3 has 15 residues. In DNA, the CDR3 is TGTGCCAGCAGTGAACTAGCGGGGAACACCGGGGAGCTGTTTTTT. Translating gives CASSELAGNTGELFF. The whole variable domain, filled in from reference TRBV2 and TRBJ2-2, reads EPEVTQTPSHQVTQMGQEVILRCVPISNHLYFYWYRQILGQKVEFLVSFYNNEISEKSEIFDDQFSVERPDGSNFTLKIRSTKLEDSAMYFCASSELAGNTGELFFGEGSRLTVL.

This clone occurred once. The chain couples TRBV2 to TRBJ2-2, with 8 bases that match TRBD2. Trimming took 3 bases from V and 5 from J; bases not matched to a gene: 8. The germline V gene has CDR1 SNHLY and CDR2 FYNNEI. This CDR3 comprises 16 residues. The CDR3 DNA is TGTGCCAGCAGTGACGTGGCGACTAGCGTTACCGGGGAGCTGTTTTTT. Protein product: CASSDVATSVTGELFF.

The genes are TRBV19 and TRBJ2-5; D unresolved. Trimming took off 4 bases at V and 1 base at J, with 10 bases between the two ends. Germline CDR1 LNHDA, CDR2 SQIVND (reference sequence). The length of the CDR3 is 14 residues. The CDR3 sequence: CASSTPFTQETQYF. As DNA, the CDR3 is TGTGCCAGTAGTACACCATTCACCCAAGAGACCCAGTACTTC.

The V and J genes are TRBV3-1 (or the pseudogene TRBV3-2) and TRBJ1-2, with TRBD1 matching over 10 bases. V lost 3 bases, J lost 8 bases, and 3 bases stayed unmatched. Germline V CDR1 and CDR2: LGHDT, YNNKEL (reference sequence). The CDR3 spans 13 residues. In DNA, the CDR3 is TGTGCCAGCAGCCAGACAGGGGGCGCGGGCTACACCTTC. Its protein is CASSQTGGAGYTF.

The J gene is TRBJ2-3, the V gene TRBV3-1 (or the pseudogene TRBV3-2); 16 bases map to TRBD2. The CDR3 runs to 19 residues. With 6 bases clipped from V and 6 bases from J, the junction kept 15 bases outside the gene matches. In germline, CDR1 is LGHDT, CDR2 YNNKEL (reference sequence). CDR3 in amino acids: CASSLRGGLAGGPEDTQYF. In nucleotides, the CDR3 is TGTGCCAGCAGTCTAAGGGGGGGACTAGCGGGGGGGCCGGAGGATACGCAGTATTTT.

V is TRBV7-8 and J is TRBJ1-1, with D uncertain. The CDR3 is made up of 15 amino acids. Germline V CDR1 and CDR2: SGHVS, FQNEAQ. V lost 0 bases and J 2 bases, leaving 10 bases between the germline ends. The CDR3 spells CASSLAVGSNTEAFF. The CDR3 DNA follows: TGTGCCAGCAGCTTAGCGGTTGGGTCCAACACTGAAGCTTTCTTT.

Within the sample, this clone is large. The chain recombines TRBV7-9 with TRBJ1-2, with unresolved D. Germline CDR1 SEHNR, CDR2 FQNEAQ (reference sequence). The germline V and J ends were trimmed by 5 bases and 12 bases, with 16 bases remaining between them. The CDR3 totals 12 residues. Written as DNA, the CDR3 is TGTGCCAGCAGCAGACGGGCCCCCGCGGACACCTTC. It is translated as CASSRRAPADTF.

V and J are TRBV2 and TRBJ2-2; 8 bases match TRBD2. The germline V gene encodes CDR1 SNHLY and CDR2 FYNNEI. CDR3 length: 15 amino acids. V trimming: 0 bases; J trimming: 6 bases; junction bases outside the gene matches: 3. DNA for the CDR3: TGTGCCAGCAGTGAAGCGACCGGGAGGGCCGGGGAGCTGTTTTTT. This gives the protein CASSEATGRAGELFF.

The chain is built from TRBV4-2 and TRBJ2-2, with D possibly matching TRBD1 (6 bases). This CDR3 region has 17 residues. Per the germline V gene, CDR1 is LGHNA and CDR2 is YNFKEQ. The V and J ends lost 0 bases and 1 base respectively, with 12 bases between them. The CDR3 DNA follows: TGTGCCAGCAGCCAAGATGACAGGCAGGGGAACACCGGGGAGCTGTTTTTT. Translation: CASSQDDRQGNTGELFF.

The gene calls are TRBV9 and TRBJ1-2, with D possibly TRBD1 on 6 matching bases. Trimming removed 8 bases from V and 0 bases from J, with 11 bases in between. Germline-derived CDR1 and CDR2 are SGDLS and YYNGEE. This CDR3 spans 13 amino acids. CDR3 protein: CARGDKPNYGYTF. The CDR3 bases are TGTGCCAGGGGGGACAAGCCTAACTATGGCTACACCTTC.

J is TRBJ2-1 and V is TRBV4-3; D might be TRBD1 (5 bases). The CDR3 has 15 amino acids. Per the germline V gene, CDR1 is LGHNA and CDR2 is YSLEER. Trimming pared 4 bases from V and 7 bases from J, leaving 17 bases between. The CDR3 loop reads CASSPTPGMGNEQFF. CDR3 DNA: TGCGCCAGCAGCCCCACGCCAGGGATGGGGAATGAGCAGTTCTTC.

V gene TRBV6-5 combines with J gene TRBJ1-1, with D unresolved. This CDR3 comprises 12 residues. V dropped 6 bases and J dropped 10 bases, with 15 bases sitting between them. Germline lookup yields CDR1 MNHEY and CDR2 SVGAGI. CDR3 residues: CASRDPRNGAFF. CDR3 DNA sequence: TGTGCCAGCAGGGACCCGCGGAACGGAGCTTTCTTT.

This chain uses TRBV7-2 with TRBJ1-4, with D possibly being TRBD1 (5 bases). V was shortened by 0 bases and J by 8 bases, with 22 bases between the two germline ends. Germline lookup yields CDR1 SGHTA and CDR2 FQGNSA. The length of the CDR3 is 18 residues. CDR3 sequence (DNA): TGTGCCAGCAGCTTAGCGCTGAGGGGTGGCAGGGAGAGGGAAAAACTGTTTTTT. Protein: CASSLALRGGREREKLFF. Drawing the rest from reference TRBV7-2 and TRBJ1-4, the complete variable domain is GAGVSQSPSNKVTEKGKDVELRCDPISGHTALYWYRQSLGQGLEFLIYFQGNSAPDKSGLPSDRFSAERTGGSVSTLTIQRTQQEDSAVYLCASSLALRGGREREKLFFGSGTQLSVL.

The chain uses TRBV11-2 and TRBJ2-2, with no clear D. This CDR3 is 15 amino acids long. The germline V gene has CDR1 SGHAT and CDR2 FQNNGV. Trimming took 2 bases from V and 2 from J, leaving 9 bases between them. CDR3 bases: TGTGCCAGCAGCTTATCGGCGCTTAACACCGGGGAGCTGTTTTTT. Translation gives CASSLSALNTGELFF.

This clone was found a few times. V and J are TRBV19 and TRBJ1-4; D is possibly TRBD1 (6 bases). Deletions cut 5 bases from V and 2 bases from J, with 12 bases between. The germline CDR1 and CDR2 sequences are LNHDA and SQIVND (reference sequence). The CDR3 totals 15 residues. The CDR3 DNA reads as TGTGCCAGTAGTCAGGGGTCGGCCACTAATGAAAAACTGTTTTTT. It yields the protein CASSQGSATNEKLFF.

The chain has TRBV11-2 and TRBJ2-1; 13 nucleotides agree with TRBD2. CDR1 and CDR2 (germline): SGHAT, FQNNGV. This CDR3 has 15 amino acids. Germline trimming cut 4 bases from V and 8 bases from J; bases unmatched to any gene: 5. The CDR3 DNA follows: TGTGCCAGCAGCTCGGGACTAGCGGGGTTTGATGAGCAGTTCTTC. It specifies CASSSGLAGFDEQFF.